This TCR beta chain was identified in a study of technical replicates of blood from a few donors. The germline V gene has CDR1 MNHNS and CDR2 SASEGT. This CDR3 comprises 14 residues. V lost 4 bases, J lost 7 bases, and 7 bases stayed unmatched. Libraries were prepared by immunoSEQ multiplex PCR; TCRdb keeps only in-frame clonotypes and omits some of them. This sample has approximately 66,000 clones, with roughly 88% found just once. The clonotype comes from a human donor in good health. Some clones in this sample may be carry-over from other donors' samples. Sequencing input: PBMCs. The V call is TRBV6-1, the J call TRBJ1-2; 9 nucleotides match TRBD1. CDR3 residues: CASSGRDRGFGYTF. DNA of the CDR3: TGTGCCAGCAGTGGCCGCGACAGGGGGTTTGGCTACACCTTC.